The clone carrying this T cell receptor (beta chain) occurred a few times. Its target is unknown. Trimming pared 2 bases from V and 8 bases from J, leaving 15 bases between. Germline assignment: CDR1 MNHNY and CDR2 SVGAGI (reference sequence). The CDR3 is 14 amino acids. This sample was included in a study of cytomegalovirus exposure and HLA in healthy donors. Study outcomes and limitations: Links to common viral pathogens appeared, in a later analysis, for several of the most significant clusters.

The PCR made use of 60 Vbeta and 13 Jbeta primers. Clones were sequenced by immunoSEQ multiplex PCR, and TCRdb holds only the in-frame ones, with some missing. The data contain 140,000 to 150,000 clones, more than 9.5% of them singletons. This chain connects TRBV6-6 to TRBJ1-2; D unresolved. The clonotype was recovered from a man aged 45-60 years in good health and CMV-seronegative. Sample: PBMCs. CDR3 residues: CASSYPPGTSGYTF. The CDR3 DNA reads as TGTGCCAGCAGTTACCCCCCGGGTACGAGCGGCTACACCTTC.